This T cell receptor beta chain was obtained from a study of blood T cells in healthy people across ages. Study-wide points: In older individuals, TCR beta diversity per million T cells was lower, falling roughly linearly with age.

A sample-barcoded 5' primer and a J-beta primer mix were used in a second PCR of about 7 to 12 cycles. TCRdb fed the 5' RACE reads into MiXCR, producing one record per CDR3 protein. This sample has about 1.5 million distinct CDR3 sequences, with approximately 43% found just once. A word on this clonotype: Its target is unknown.

Researchers isolated at least 7 million PBMCs per sample. The CDR3 has 14 residues. Germline CDR1 reads MNHEY; CDR2 reads SMNVEV (reference sequence). The V end lost 7 bases, the J end lost 8 bases, and 20 bases lay between the germline ends. The sample taken for sequencing was blood. The rearrangement links TRBV27 to TRBJ1-1; D remains unclear. The source is a woman aged 18-35 years in good health. The CDR3 DNA sequence: TGTGCCAGCACCCCTGGCTGGGGTCTTGCCGAAGCTTTCTTT. Its translation: CASTPGWGLAEAFF.